One sample yielded the 32 T cell receptor beta chains listed below, sequenced in a study of yellow fever vaccine responses in identical twins. Each CDR3 protein gets one entry after TCRdb re-called the RT-PCR reads with MiXCR. The repertoire holds some 14,000 distinct CDR3 sequences, with 70% to 85% as singletons. Sequenced material: T cells from blood (PBMCs), unsorted or a sorted subset (not recorded which), taken before or after yellow fever vaccination (not recorded which). Receptors were obtained from a woman aged 18-35 years who received the yellow fever vaccine.

This chain connects TRBV11-1 to TRBJ2-5; possible D gene TRBD1, 6 bases. V lost 1 base and J 1 base, leaving 13 bases between the germline ends. The CDR3 extends over 16 amino acids. CDR1 and CDR2 from the germline V gene are SGHAT and FQDESV (reference sequence). This CDR3 reads CASSLELGTLQETQYF. The CDR3 bases are TGTGCCAGCAGCTTAGAGTTGGGGACACTCCAAGAGACCCAGTACTTC.

This chain connects TRBV11-3 to TRBJ2-1; D possibly corresponds to TRBD2 (7 bases). Germline assignment: CDR1 SGHNT and CDR2 YENEEA. The ends were cut back, 1 base at V and 1 base at J, with 11 bases in the middle. The CDR3 extends over 16 amino acids. CDR3 sequence (DNA): TGTGCCAGCAGCTTAGTTGGGGGGGCGTCCTACAATGAGCAGTTCTTC. Protein: CASSLVGGASYNEQFF.

The CDR3 DNA reads TGTGCCAGCACCCTGCGCACAGATACGCAGTATTTT. Protein product: CASTLRTDTQYF. V is TRBV11-1 and J is TRBJ2-3; no reliable D call. Germline V gene lookup returns CDR1 SGHAT and CDR2 FQDESV (reference sequence). This CDR3 comprises 12 residues. Trimming pared 7 bases from V and 1 base from J, leaving 6 bases between.

CDR3 amino acids: CASSSGTKVDTQYF. The CDR3 bases are TGTGCCAGCTCTTCCGGGACTAAAGTGGATACGCAGTATTTT. The chain links TRBV18 to TRBJ2-3; 7 nucleotides agree with TRBD2. V trimming: 6 bases; J trimming: 6 bases; junction bases outside the gene matches: 9. Germline V gene lookup returns CDR1 KGHSH and CDR2 LQKENI. The CDR3 consists of 14 residues.

The chain carries TRBV5-1 and TRBJ2-2, with D uncertain. Trimming stripped 0 bases from V and 5 bases from J, with 5 bases between. The CDR3 extends over 13 amino acids. Germline loops: CDR1 SGHRS, CDR2 YFSETQ. CDR3 sequence reads: CASSLAVTGELFF. CDR3 sequence (DNA): TGCGCCAGCAGCTTGGCCGTGACCGGGGAGCTGTTTTTT.

The chain has TRBV10-1 and TRBJ2-5; TRBD1 matches 11 bases. After removal of 5 bases from V and 4 bases from J, the junction contained 3 bases not matched to a gene. The germline CDR1 and CDR2 sequences are WNHNN and SYGVQD (reference sequence). The CDR3 has 14 residues. CDR3 protein: CASSTGTGGETQYF. The CDR3 coding sequence is TGCGCCAGCAGTACTGGGACAGGGGGAGAGACCCAGTACTTC.

This chain uses TRBV2 with TRBJ1-1; D remains unclear. The CDR3 contains 14 residues. Germline V lookup: CDR1 SNHLY, CDR2 FYNNEI. The V end lost 4 bases, the J end lost 2 bases, and 11 bases lay between the germline ends. In DNA, the CDR3 is TGTGCCAGCAGTGGCCAGGAAAAAAACACTGAAGCTTTCTTT. Encoded protein: CASSGQEKNTEAFF.

This chain connects TRBV6-4 to TRBJ2-1; 12 nucleotides align to TRBD2. This CDR3 is built from 13 residues. Germline assignment: CDR1 MRHNA and CDR2 SNTAGT. V was pared by 2 bases and J by 11 bases, with 1 base of the junction left unmatched. CDR3: CASSDRTSGKQFF. CDR3 nucleotide sequence: TGTGCCAGCAGTGACAGGACTAGCGGGAAGCAGTTCTTC.

This CDR3 reads CSGRQTMNTEAFF. CDR3 coding DNA: TGCAGCGGTAGACAGACAATGAACACTGAAGCTTTCTTT. The chain is built from TRBV29-1 and TRBJ1-1; TRBD1 is a possible D gene (5 bases). The germline V gene encodes CDR1 SQVTM and CDR2 ANQGSEA. Trimming removed 7 bases from V and 0 bases from J, with 12 bases in between. The CDR3 sequence is 13 residues long.

V usage is TRBV29-1 and J usage is TRBJ1-1; possibly TRBD1 for D (5 bases). Trimming removed 0 bases at V and 0 bases at J, with 8 bases between. The CDR3 runs 14 residues. Germline V gene sequence: CDR1 SQVTM, CDR2 ANQGSEA. The chain's CDR3 is CSVEERGVNTEAFF. The CDR3 bases are TGCAGCGTTGAAGAAAGGGGCGTGAACACTGAAGCTTTCTTT.

The chain recombines TRBV11-3 with TRBJ1-2; 8 bases are shared with TRBD1. Germline CDR1 is SGHNT and CDR2 is YENEEA. V trimming: 0 bases; J trimming: 4 bases; junction bases outside the gene matches: 4. CDR3 size: 15 residues. The CDR3 nucleotides read TGTGCCAGCAGCTTAGACAGGACAGGGACCTATGGCTACACCTTC. Translated: CASSLDRTGTYGYTF.

The chain has TRBV2 and TRBJ2-1; 11 bases align to TRBD2. Unmatched junction bases numbered 12, after V lost 11 bases and J lost 6 bases. CDR1 and CDR2 from the germline V gene are SNHLY and FYNNEI. CDR3 size: 15 residues. CDR3 nucleotides: TGTGCCCGAGACTTTCTAGCGGGAGGCGGCAATGAGCAGTTCTTC. Encoded protein: CARDFLAGGGNEQFF. The entire variable domain, with the rest obtained from reference TRBV2 and TRBJ2-1, is as follows: EPEVTQTPSHQVTQMGQEVILRCVPISNHLYFYWYRQILGQKVEFLVSFYNNEISEKSEIFDDQFSVERPDGSNFTLKIRSTKLEDSAMYFCARDFLAGGGNEQFFGPGTRLTVL.

This chain connects TRBV15 to TRBJ1-2, with 10 bases that match TRBD1. The CDR3 consists of 15 residues. Looked up from germline, CDR1 is LNHNV and CDR2 is YYDKDF (reference sequence). V lost 1 base, J lost 2 bases, and 1 base stayed unmatched. The CDR3 nucleotides read TGTGCCACCAGCAGAGGGGACAGGGGAAACTATGGCTACACCTTC. Its protein is CATSRGDRGNYGYTF. Complete variable domain (other parts from reference TRBV15 and TRBJ1-2): DAMVIQNPRYQVTQFGKPVTLSCSQTLNHNVMYWYQQKSSQAPKLLFHYYDKDFNNEADTPDNFQSRRPNTSFCFLDIRSPGLGDTAMYLCATSRGDRGNYGYTFGSGTRLTVV.

V usage is TRBV29-1 and J usage is TRBJ1-2; 9 positions agree with TRBD1. Germline V gene data show CDR1 as SQVTM and CDR2 as ANQGSEA. Trimming removed 0 bases from V and 7 bases from J; junction bases left unmatched: 6. This CDR3 comprises 14 residues. CDR3 DNA: TGCAGCGTTGAAGATGGGGACAGGGTTTTTGGCTACACCTTC. Protein: CSVEDGDRVFGYTF.

This chain connects TRBV12-3 or TRBV12-4 to TRBJ2-2; 7 bases fit TRBD1. V shed 4 bases and J 6 bases; nucleotides not matched to a gene: 14. This CDR3 has 17 residues. CDR3: CASSSNPDRARAGELFF. For the CDR3, the DNA is TGTGCCAGCAGTTCCAACCCAGACAGGGCGAGGGCCGGGGAGCTGTTTTTT.

The chain combines TRBV23-1 with TRBJ1-2; 10 bases are shared with TRBD1. TRBV23-1 is designated an ORF whose function remains uncertain. The CDR3 runs 14 residues. The ends lost 6 bases at V and 3 bases at J; junction bases unmatched: 4. The CDR3 reads CASRGQGGDYGYTF. CDR3 bases: TGCGCCAGCAGAGGACAGGGGGGTGACTATGGCTACACCTTC.

The chain links TRBV7-3 to TRBJ2-1; D remains ambiguous. Germline loops: CDR1 SGHTA, CDR2 FQGTGA. The CDR3 is made up of 16 amino acids. Trimming shortened V by 5 bases and J by 3 bases, and 17 bases separated the two germline ends. The CDR3 loop reads CASSIGLRGHYNEQFF. CDR3 nucleotides: TGTGCCAGCAGCATCGGCCTAAGAGGCCACTACAATGAGCAGTTCTTC. The whole variable domain, filled in from reference TRBV7-3 and TRBJ2-1, reads GAGVSQTPSNKVTEKGKYVELRCDPISGHTALYWYRQSLGQGPEFLIYFQGTGAADDSGLPNDRFFAVRPEGSVSTLKIQRTERGDSAVYLCASSIGLRGHYNEQFFGPGTRLTVL.

The gene calls are TRBV7-9 and TRBJ2-5; 7 nucleotides match TRBD2. The germline V gene encodes CDR1 SEHNR and CDR2 FQNEAQ (reference sequence). With V trimmed by 5 bases and J by 5 bases, 8 bases remained unmatched. This CDR3 is 14 amino acids long. The CDR3 here is CASSPSGGGETQYF. CDR3 bases: TGTGCCAGCAGCCCCTCGGGAGGTGGTGAGACCCAGTACTTC.

This clonotype was detected a few times. The V gene is TRBV29-1, the J gene TRBJ1-5, with 8 positions matching TRBD1. Germline V gives CDR1 SQVTM, CDR2 ANQGSEA. The CDR3 consists of 12 residues. V was clipped by 4 bases and J by 4 bases; unmatched bases: 0. CDR3 in amino acids: CSVGQGNQPQHF. CDR3 nucleotide sequence: TGCAGCGTTGGACAGGGGAATCAGCCCCAGCATTTT.

This sequence joins TRBV3-1 and TRBJ2-7; TRBD2 matches at 8 bases. Germline loops: CDR1 LGHDT, CDR2 YNNKEL (reference sequence). This CDR3 is 14 amino acids long. The V segment lost 1 base and the J segment 9 bases; nucleotides outside the gene matches: 8. CDR3: CASSQVSAGVAQYF. CDR3 nucleotides: TGTGCCAGCAGCCAAGTTTCAGCGGGAGTCGCGCAGTACTTC.

The chain uses TRBV18 and TRBJ2-1; 7 bases fit TRBD2. Germline V gene sequence: CDR1 KGHSH, CDR2 LQKENI. Trimming removed 0 bases from V and 2 bases from J; junction bases left unmatched: 7. The CDR3 spans 17 residues. Written as DNA, the CDR3 is TGTGCCAGCTCACCACCTATGGGGGAGGGAGCCTACAATGAGCAGTTCTTC. It is translated as CASSPPMGEGAYNEQFF.

The rearrangement links TRBV19 to TRBJ1-1; unclear D gene. V shed 2 bases and J shed 7 bases, with 11 bases lying between them. The V gene's germline CDR1 is LNHDA and CDR2 SQIVND (reference sequence). The CDR3 consists of 13 residues. The CDR3 protein is CASSIRSRGEAFF. The CDR3 DNA follows: TGTGCCAGTAGTATACGGTCAAGAGGTGAAGCTTTCTTT.

The chain links TRBV28 to TRBJ1-1, with no clear D. The V gene lost 6 bases and the J gene lost 6 bases, with 11 bases spanning the gap. CDR1 and CDR2 (germline): MDHEN, SYDVKM. The CDR3 has 12 residues. The CDR3 loop reads CASSRSWPEAFF. In DNA form, the CDR3 reads TGTGCCAGCAGCCGTAGTTGGCCTGAAGCTTTCTTT. The full variable domain, rest sourced from reference TRBV28 and TRBJ1-1, is DVKVTQSSRYLVKRTGEKVFLECVQDMDHENMFWYRQDPGLGLRLIYFSYDVKMKEKGDIPEGYSVSREKKERFSLILESASTNQTSMYLCASSRSWPEAFFGQGTRLTVV.

The chain has TRBV19 and TRBJ2-1, with 12 bases fitting TRBD1. Germline CDR1 reads LNHDA; CDR2 reads SQIVND (reference sequence). CDR3 size: 16 residues. Unmatched junction bases numbered 13, after V lost 10 bases and J lost 6 bases. CDR3 sequence reads: CATLARDRGLINEQFF. The CDR3 region has the DNA TGTGCCACCTTAGCCCGGGACAGGGGGCTTATCAATGAGCAGTTCTTC. Together with reference TRBV19 and TRBJ2-1, the CDR3 gives the full variable domain: DGGITQSPKYLFRKEGQNVTLSCEQNLNHDAMYWYRQDPGQGLRLIYYSQIVNDFQKGDIAEGYSVSREKKESFPLTVTSAQKNPTAFYLCATLARDRGLINEQFFGPGTRLTVL.

The rearrangement uses TRBV19 and TRBJ2-1; D unclear. V lost 2 bases and J 10 bases, leaving 6 bases between the germline ends. This CDR3 comprises 11 residues. Germline-derived CDR1 and CDR2 are LNHDA and SQIVND (reference sequence). The CDR3: CASSIRAEQFF. CDR3 DNA: TGTGCCAGTAGTATACGGGCGGAGCAGTTCTTC.

The chain is built from TRBV20-1 and TRBJ2-1; the D gene is possibly TRBD2 (5 bases). Per the germline V gene, CDR1 is DFQATT and CDR2 is SNEGSKA (reference sequence). This CDR3 contains 16 residues. Trimming cost V 6 bases and J 0 bases, with 18 bases left between them. In DNA form, the CDR3 reads TGCAGTGCCCCCGACCAGCAGCGGAGCTCCTACAATGAGCAGTTCTTC. Its translation: CSAPDQQRSSYNEQFF.

This clonotype has a single count. The chain couples TRBV11-1 to TRBJ1-5; 8 bases match TRBD1. The CDR3 loop spans 14 amino acids. Germline trimming cut 8 bases from V and 7 bases from J; bases unmatched to any gene: 10. Germline V CDR1 and CDR2: SGHAT, FQDESV (reference sequence). The CDR3 loop reads CASQRAGGVQPQHF. CDR3 nucleotide sequence: TGTGCCAGCCAACGGGCAGGGGGCGTCCAGCCCCAGCATTTT.

This chain uses TRBV15 with TRBJ2-5; TRBD2 might be the D (5 bases). Looked up from germline, CDR1 is LNHNV and CDR2 is YYDKDF (reference sequence). The CDR3 totals 13 residues. Trimming took off 0 bases at V and 5 bases at J, with 7 bases between the two ends. The CDR3 region has the DNA TGTGCCACCAGCAGAGATCCGGGGGAGACCCAGTACTTC. This codes for CATSRDPGETQYF.

There are a few counts of this clonotype. The CDR3 here is CASSLLDRVFQPQHF. DNA for the CDR3: TGTGCCAGCAGTTTACTGGACAGGGTATTCCAGCCCCAGCATTTT. The chain joins TRBV12-3 or TRBV12-4 to TRBJ1-5, with 8 bases identical to TRBD1. The V gene end was trimmed by 2 bases and the J gene end by 7 bases; junction bases not matched to a gene: 7. The CDR3 is made up of 15 amino acids.

This chain joins TRBV12-3 or TRBV12-4 and TRBJ2-1; no definite D call. V was trimmed by 6 bases and J by 6 bases, leaving 6 bases between them. This CDR3 contains 11 residues. CDR3 sequence: CASSRVNEQFF. CDR3 DNA sequence: TGTGCCAGCAGCCGCGTCAATGAGCAGTTCTTC.

The chain recombines TRBV11-3 with TRBJ2-1; 11 bases fit TRBD2. The CDR3 spans 15 residues. The germline CDR1 and CDR2 sequences are SGHNT and YENEEA. The V gene end was trimmed by 4 bases and the J gene end by 9 bases; junction bases not matched to a gene: 8. The CDR3 spells CASSSSGTSGAEQFF. The CDR3 DNA is TGTGCCAGCAGCTCTTCCGGGACTAGCGGTGCTGAGCAGTTCTTC.

The CDR3 DNA reads TGTGCCAGCAGTCGGGGACTAACAGCGATGAACACTGAAGCTTTCTTT. It encodes CASSRGLTAMNTEAFF. This rearrangement joins TRBV2 to TRBJ1-1; tentatively, D is TRBD1 (5 bases). The CDR3 extends over 16 amino acids. Germline CDR1 reads SNHLY; CDR2 reads FYNNEI. With 5 bases removed from V and 0 bases from J, the gap between germline ends came to 16 bases.